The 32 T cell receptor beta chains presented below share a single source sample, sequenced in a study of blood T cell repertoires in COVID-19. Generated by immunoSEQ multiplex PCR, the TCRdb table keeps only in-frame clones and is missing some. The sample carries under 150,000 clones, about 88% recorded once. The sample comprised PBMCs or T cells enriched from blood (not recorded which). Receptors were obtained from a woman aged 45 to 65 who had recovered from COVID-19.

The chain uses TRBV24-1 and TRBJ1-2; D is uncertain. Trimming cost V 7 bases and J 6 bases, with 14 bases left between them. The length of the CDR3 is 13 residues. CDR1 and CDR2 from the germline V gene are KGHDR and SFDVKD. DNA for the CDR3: TGTGCCACCAGAGGTTCCGGCGGGGATGGCTACACCTTC. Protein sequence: CATRGSGGDGYTF.

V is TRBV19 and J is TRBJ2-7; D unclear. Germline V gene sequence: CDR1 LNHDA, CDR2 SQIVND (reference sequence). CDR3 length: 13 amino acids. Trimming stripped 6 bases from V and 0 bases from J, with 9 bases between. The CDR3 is CASSLRPSYEQYF. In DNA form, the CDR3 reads TGTGCCAGTAGCCTCAGGCCCTCCTACGAGCAGTACTTC.

The CDR3 DNA is TGCGCCAGCAGCGGAGGGGGGACAGGGAACACCGGGGAGCTGTTTTTT. Translated, it gives CASSGGGTGNTGELFF. This chain uses TRBV5-1 with TRBJ2-2; 8 bases agree with TRBD1. The CDR3 has 16 residues. V dropped 4 bases and J dropped 1; count of bases not matched to a gene: 6. Per the germline V gene, CDR1 is SGHRS and CDR2 is YFSETQ.

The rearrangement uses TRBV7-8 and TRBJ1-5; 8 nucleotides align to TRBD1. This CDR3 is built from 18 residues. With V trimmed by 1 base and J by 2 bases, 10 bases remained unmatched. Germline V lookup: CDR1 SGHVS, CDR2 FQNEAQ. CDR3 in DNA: TGTGCCAGCAGCTTAGGGGGGCAGGGGGCATGGGGCAATCAGCCCCAGCATTTT. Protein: CASSLGGQGAWGNQPQHF.

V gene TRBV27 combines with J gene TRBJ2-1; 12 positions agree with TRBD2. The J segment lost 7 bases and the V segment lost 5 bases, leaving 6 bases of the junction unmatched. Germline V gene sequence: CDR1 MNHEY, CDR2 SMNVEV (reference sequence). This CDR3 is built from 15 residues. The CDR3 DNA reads TGTGCCAGCAGTCCGACTAGCGGGGGAGCAAATGAGCAGTTCTTC. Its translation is CASSPTSGGANEQFF.

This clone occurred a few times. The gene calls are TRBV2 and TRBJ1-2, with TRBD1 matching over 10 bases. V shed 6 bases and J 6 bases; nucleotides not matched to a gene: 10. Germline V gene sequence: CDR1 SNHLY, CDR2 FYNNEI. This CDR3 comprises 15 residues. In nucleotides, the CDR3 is TGTGCCAGCAGGGGGGACAGGGGTAATGTCGATGGCTACACCTTC. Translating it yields CASRGDRGNVDGYTF.

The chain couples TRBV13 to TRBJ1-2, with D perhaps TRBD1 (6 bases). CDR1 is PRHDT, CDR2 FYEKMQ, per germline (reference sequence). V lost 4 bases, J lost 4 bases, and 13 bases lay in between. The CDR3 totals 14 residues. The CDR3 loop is CASSSPQGSYGYTF. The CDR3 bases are TGTGCCAGCAGCTCCCCCCAGGGGAGCTATGGCTACACCTTC.

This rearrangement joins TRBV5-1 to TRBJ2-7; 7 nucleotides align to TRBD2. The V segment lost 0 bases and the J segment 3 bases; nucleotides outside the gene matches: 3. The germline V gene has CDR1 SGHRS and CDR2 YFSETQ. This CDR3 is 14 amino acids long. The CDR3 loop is CASSLGEGYYEQYF. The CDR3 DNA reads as TGCGCCAGCAGCTTGGGGGAGGGATACTACGAGCAGTACTTC.

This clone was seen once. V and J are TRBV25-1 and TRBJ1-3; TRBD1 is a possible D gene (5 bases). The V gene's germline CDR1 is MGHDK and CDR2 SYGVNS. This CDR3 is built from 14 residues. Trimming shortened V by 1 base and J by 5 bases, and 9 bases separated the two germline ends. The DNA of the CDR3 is TGTGCCAGCAGTGAATTGAACAGGAGAAACACCATATATTTT. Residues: CASSELNRRNTIYF.

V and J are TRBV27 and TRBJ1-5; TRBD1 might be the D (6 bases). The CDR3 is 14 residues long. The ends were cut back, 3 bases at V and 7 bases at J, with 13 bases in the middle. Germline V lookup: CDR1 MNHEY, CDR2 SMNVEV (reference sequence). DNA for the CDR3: TGTGCCAGCAGTTTCAGGGGCTCTGGGCAGCCCCAGCATTTT. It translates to CASSFRGSGQPQHF.

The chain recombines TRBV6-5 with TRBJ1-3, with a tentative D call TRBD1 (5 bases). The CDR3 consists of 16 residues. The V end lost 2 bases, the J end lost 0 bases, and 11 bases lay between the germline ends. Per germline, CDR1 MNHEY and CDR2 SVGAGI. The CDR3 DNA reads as TGTGCCAGCAGTTACAGGGGAAGCGACTCTGGAAACACCATATATTTT. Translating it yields CASSYRGSDSGNTIYF.

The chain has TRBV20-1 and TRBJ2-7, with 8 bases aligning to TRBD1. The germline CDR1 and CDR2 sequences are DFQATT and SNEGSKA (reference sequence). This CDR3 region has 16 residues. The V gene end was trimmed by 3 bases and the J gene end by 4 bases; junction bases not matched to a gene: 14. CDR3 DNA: TGCAGTGCTAGTGGGCAGGGGGCCCTTAGGCGGTACGAGCAGTACTTC. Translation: CSASGQGALRRYEQYF.

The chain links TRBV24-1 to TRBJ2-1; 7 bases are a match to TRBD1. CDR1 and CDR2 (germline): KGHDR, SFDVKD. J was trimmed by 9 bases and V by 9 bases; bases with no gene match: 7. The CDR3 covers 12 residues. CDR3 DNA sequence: TGTGCCACCCAAGGGACAGAGGGTGAGCAGTTCTTC. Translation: CATQGTEGEQFF.

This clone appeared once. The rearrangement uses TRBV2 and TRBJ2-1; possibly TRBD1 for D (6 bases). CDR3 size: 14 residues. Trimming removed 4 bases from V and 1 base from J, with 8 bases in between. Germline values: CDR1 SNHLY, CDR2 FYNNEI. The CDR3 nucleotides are TGTGCCAGCAGTGGAGGGGGATCCTACAATGAGCAGTTCTTC. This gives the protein CASSGGGSYNEQFF.

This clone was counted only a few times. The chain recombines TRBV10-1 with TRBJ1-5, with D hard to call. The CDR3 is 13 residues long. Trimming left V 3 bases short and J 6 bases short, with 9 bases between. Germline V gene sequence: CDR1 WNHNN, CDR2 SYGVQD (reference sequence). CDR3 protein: CASSESLAQPQHF. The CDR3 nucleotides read TGCGCCAGCAGTGAATCCCTGGCTCAGCCCCAGCATTTT.

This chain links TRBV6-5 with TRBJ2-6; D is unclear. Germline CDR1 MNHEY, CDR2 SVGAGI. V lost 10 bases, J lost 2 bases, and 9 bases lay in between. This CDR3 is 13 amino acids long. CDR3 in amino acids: CATVVPGANVLTF. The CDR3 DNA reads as TGTGCCACGGTTGTCCCTGGGGCCAACGTCCTGACTTTC.

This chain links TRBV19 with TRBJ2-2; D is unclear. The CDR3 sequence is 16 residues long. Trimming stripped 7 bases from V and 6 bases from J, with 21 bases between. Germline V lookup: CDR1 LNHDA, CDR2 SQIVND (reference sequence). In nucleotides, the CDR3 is TGTGCCAGTACCCCACTCCTCGTGGGCAGATCCGGGGAGCTGTTTTTT. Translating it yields CASTPLLVGRSGELFF.

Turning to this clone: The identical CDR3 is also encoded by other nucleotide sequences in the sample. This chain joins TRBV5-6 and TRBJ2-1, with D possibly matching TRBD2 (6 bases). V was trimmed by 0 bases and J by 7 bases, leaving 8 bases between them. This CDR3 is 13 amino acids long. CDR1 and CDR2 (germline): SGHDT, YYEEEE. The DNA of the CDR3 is TGTGCCAGCAGCTTGGTACGGGGGAATGAGCAGTTCTTC. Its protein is CASSLVRGNEQFF.

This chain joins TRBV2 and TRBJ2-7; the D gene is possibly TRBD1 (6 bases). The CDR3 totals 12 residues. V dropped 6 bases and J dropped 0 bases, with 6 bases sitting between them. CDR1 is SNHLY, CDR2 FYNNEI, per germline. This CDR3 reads CASRDSSYEQYF. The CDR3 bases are TGTGCCAGCAGGGACAGCTCCTACGAGCAGTACTTC.

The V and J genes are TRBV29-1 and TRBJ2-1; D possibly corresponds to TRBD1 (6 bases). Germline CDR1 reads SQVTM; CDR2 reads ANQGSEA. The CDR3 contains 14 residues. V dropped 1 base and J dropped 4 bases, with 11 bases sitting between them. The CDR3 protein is CSVEGDKAYNEQFF. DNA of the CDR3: TGCAGCGTTGAAGGGGACAAGGCGTACAATGAGCAGTTCTTC.

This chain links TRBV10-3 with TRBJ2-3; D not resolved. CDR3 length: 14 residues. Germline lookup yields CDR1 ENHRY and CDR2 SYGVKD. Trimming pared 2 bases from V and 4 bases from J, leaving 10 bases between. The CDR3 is CAISEITSPDTQYF. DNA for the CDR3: TGTGCCATCAGTGAGATCACATCCCCAGATACGCAGTATTTT.

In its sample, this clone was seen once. The CDR3 DNA is TGTGCCATCAGTGAGGACAGGAGCGCGGAGACCCAGTACTTC. This gives the protein CAISEDRSAETQYF. The genes are TRBV10-3 and TRBJ2-5, with a tentative D call TRBD1 (6 bases). This CDR3 spans 14 amino acids. Trimming took off 2 bases at V and 5 bases at J, with 12 bases between the two ends. The germline V gene encodes CDR1 ENHRY and CDR2 SYGVKD.

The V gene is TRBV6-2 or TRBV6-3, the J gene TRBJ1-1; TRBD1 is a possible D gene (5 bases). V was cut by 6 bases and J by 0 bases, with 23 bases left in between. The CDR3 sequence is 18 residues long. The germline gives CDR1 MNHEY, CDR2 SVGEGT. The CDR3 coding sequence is TGTGCCAGCAGCCAAACCCCCCGCTTTGACAGACTGAACACTGAAGCTTTCTTT. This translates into CASSQTPRFDRLNTEAFF.

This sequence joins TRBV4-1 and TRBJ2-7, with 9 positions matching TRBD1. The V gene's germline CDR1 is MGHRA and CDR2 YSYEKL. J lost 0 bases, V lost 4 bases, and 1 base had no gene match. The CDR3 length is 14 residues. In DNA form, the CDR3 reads TGCGCCAGCAGCCCGGGACAGGGCTCCTACGAGCAGTACTTC. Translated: CASSPGQGSYEQYF.

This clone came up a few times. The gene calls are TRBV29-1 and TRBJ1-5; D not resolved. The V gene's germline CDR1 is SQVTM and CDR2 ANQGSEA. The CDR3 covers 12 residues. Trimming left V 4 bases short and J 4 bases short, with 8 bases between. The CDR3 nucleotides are TGCAGCGTTGTAGCGGGGAATCAGCCCCAGCATTTT. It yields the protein CSVVAGNQPQHF.

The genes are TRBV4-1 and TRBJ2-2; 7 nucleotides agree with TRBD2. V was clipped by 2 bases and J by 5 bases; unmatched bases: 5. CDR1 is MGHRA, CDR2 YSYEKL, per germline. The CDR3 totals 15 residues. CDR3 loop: CASSQTQGGTGELFF. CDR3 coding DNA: TGCGCCAGCAGCCAAACCCAGGGAGGGACCGGGGAGCTGTTTTTT.

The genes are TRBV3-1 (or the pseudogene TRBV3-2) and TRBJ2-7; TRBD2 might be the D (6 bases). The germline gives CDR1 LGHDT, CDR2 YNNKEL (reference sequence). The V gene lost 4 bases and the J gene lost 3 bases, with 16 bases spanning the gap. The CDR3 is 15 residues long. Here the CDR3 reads CASSPYRGTLYEQYF. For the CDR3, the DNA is TGTGCCAGCAGCCCATATCGCGGGACTCTCTACGAGCAGTACTTC.

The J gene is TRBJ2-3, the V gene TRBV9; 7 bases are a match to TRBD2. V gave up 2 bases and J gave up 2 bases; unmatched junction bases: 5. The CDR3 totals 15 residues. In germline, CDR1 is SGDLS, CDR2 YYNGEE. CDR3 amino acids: CASSVVGGTTDTQYF. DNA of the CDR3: TGTGCCAGCAGCGTTGTGGGGGGGACCACAGATACGCAGTATTTT.

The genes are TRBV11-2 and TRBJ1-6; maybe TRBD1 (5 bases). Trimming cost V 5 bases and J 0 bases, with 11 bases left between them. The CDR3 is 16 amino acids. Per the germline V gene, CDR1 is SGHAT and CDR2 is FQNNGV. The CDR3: CASSDTGSSYNSPLHF. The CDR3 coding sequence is TGTGCCAGCAGCGATACAGGAAGCTCCTATAATTCACCCCTCCACTTT.

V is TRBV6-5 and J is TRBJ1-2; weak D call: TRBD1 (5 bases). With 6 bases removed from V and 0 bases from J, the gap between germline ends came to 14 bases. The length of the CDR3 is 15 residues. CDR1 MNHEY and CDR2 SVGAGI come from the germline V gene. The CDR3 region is CASRSRRAANYGYTF. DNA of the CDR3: TGTGCCAGCAGGTCCCGCAGGGCCGCTAACTATGGCTACACCTTC.

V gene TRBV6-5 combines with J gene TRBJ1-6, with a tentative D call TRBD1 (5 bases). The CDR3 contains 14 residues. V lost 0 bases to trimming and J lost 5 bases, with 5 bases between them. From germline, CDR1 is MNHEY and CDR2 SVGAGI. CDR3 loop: CASSYSGDNSPLHF. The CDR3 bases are TGTGCCAGCAGTTACTCAGGGGATAATTCACCCCTCCACTTT.

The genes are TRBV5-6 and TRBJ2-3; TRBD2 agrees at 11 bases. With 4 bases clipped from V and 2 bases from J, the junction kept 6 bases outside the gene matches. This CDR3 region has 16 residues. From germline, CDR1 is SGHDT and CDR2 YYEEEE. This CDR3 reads CASSVTSGGLTDTQYF. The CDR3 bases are TGTGCCAGCAGCGTCACTAGCGGGGGCCTCACAGATACGCAGTATTTT.